This entry lists 21 T cell receptor beta chains sequenced from one sample in a study of human T cells and chemical hapten exposure. One entry per CDR3 protein results from TCRdb running MiXCR on the RACE reads. The sample has under 60,000 distinct CDR3 sequences; approximately 10% are singletons. The sample's time point: pre-sensitization, week 0. Described treatment: therapeutic diphenylcyclopropenone sensitization with weekly scalp DPC. The authors extracted total RNA from unfractionated whole blood. The sequencing here drew on whole blood, taken in connection with sensitization to the hapten diphenylcyclopropenone (DPC). These receptors originate from a young woman with alopecia areata. Some clones in this sample may be carry-over from other donors' samples.

This clonotype came up a few times. This rearrangement joins TRBV19 to TRBJ2-3, with 7 bases that match TRBD2. CDR1 LNHDA and CDR2 SQIVND come from the germline V gene (reference sequence). The CDR3 extends over 16 amino acids. V lost 4 bases to trimming and J lost 1 base; unmatched junction nucleotides: 8. Here the CDR3 DNA reads TGTGCCAGTAGTAGTGGCGGGGGTCGCCGCACAGATACGCAGTATTTT. Protein: CASSSGGGRRTDTQYF.

This clonotype occurred a few times. V usage is TRBV28 and J usage is TRBJ2-5; D gene ambiguous. V was shortened by 6 bases and J by 6 bases, with 11 bases between the two germline ends. Germline CDR1 reads MDHEN; CDR2 reads SYDVKM. The CDR3 totals 12 residues. The CDR3 DNA sequence: TGTGCCAGCAGATTGCCCAGTCAGACCCAGTACTTC. Translation gives CASRLPSQTQYF.

V and J are TRBV5-1 and TRBJ1-1, with D perhaps TRBD1 (5 bases). V gave up 4 bases and J gave up 0 bases, with 13 bases separating them. This CDR3 is 15 amino acids long. From germline, CDR1 is SGHRS and CDR2 YFSETQ. CDR3 nucleotides: TGCGCCAGCAGCCCGGTGGACAACATGAACACTGAAGCTTTCTTT. Translated: CASSPVDNMNTEAFF.

This clonotype was found a few times. This chain joins TRBV29-1 and TRBJ2-5; D tentatively fits TRBD1 or TRBD2 (5 bases each). The CDR3 extends over 14 amino acids. V was trimmed by 3 bases and J by 5 bases, leaving 16 bases between them. Germline-derived CDR1 and CDR2 are SQVTM and ANQGSEA. The CDR3 sequence is CSVEGPSEVETQYF. CDR3 in DNA: TGCAGCGTTGAGGGGCCCTCGGAGGTGGAGACCCAGTACTTC.

This clonotype was observed many times. This chain links TRBV13 with TRBJ2-3; D uncertain. The CDR3 totals 17 residues. The germline V gene has CDR1 PRHDT and CDR2 FYEKMQ (reference sequence). Deletions cut 0 bases from V and 0 bases from J, with 13 bases between. CDR3 protein: CASSLGSATPSTDTQYF. The DNA of the CDR3 is TGTGCCAGCAGCTTAGGCAGTGCCACGCCAAGCACAGATACGCAGTATTTT.

J is TRBJ1-1 and V is TRBV7-3; D uncertain. Germline V lookup: CDR1 SGHTA, CDR2 FQGTGA. The CDR3 is made up of 15 amino acids. Trimming removed 0 bases from V and 5 bases from J, with 13 bases in between. The DNA of the CDR3 is TGTGCCAGCAGCTTAACGGGTCGGGGAGGGACTGAAGCTTTCTTT. It translates to CASSLTGRGGTEAFF.

This clonotype was picked up a small number of times. This rearrangement joins TRBV4-3 to TRBJ1-2, with TRBD1 identical over 8 bases. With V trimmed by 0 bases and J by 2 bases, 5 bases remained unmatched. This CDR3 comprises 16 residues. Germline values: CDR1 LGHNA, CDR2 YSLEER. CDR3 nucleotides: TGCGCCAGCAGCCAAGATCCGACAGGGGCAAACTATGGCTACACCTTC. Protein: CASSQDPTGANYGYTF.

This clonotype was counted many times. The V gene is TRBV20-1, the J gene TRBJ1-4, with D hard to call. CDR3 size: 13 residues. V lost 3 bases and J lost 2, with 7 bases in between. The germline CDR1 and CDR2 sequences are DFQATT and SNEGSKA (reference sequence). In DNA form, the CDR3 reads TGCAGTGCTAGCGATGTGACTAATGAAAAACTGTTTTTT. Protein sequence: CSASDVTNEKLFF.

V is TRBV29-1 and J is TRBJ1-1, with no clear D. CDR1 and CDR2 (germline): SQVTM, ANQGSEA. The CDR3 length is 14 residues. The V gene lost 6 bases and the J gene lost 3 bases, with 17 bases spanning the gap. For the CDR3, the DNA is TGCAGCGTGGTTCGGTTTGGAATCGACACTGAAGCTTTCTTT. As protein: CSVVRFGIDTEAFF.

The sample holds a few counts of this clonotype. This chain uses TRBV5-1 with TRBJ2-3; 11 bases line up with TRBD1. The trim removed 4 bases at V and 2 bases at J, leaving 3 bases unmatched. The CDR3 spans 15 residues. Germline CDR1 reads SGHRS; CDR2 reads YFSETQ. This chain's CDR3 is CASSRDRGDTDTQYF. As DNA, the CDR3 is TGCGCCAGCAGCCGGGACAGGGGGGACACAGATACGCAGTATTTT. The full variable domain, completed using reference TRBV5-1 and TRBJ2-3, is KAGVTQTPRYLIKTRGQQVTLSCSPISGHRSVSWYQQTPGQGLQFLFEYFSETQRNKGNFPGRFSGRQFSNSRSEMNVSTLELGDSALYLCASSRDRGDTDTQYFGPGTRLTVL.

The V gene is TRBV6-6, the J gene TRBJ2-7; tentative D call: TRBD2 (5 bases). The germline gives CDR1 MNHNY, CDR2 SVGAGI (reference sequence). The V and J ends lost 6 bases and 7 bases respectively, with 10 bases between them. The CDR3 loop spans 11 amino acids. The CDR3 DNA reads as TGTGCCAGCAGAGCCGGCGGGGAGCAGTACTTC. Its protein product is CASRAGGEQYF.

This clonotype was found many times. V usage is TRBV12-3 or TRBV12-4 and J usage is TRBJ1-6; 7 bases are shared with TRBD1. This CDR3 is built from 13 residues. With 5 bases clipped from V and 10 bases from J, the junction kept 5 bases outside the gene matches. The DNA of the CDR3 is TGTGCCAGCAGTCGCAACAGGGGCTCACCCCTCCACTTT. It codes for CASSRNRGSPLHF.

This clonotype occurred many times. DNA of the CDR3: TGTGCCAGCAGTTTCTCCCCAAAACTAGATACCGGGGAGCTGTTTTTT. This gives the protein CASSFSPKLDTGELFF. The rearrangement joins TRBV12-3 or TRBV12-4 to TRBJ2-2, with D possibly TRBD2 on 5 matching bases. The length of the CDR3 is 16 residues. The V and J ends lost 3 bases and 5 bases respectively, with 16 bases between them.

The V gene is TRBV29-1, the J gene TRBJ2-2; D tentatively fits TRBD1 or TRBD2 (5 bases each). The CDR3 consists of 16 residues. The V end lost 4 bases, the J end lost 4 bases, and 19 bases lay between the germline ends. The V gene's germline CDR1 is SQVTM and CDR2 ANQGSEA. CDR3 bases: TGCAGCGTTGGGTTACGGGGCCCAGCAGGCACCGGGGAGCTGTTTTTT. This codes for CSVGLRGPAGTGELFF.

In this sample, this clonotype turned up many times. The chain links TRBV7-9 to TRBJ1-1; D is ambiguous. CDR1 is SEHNR, CDR2 FQNEAQ, per germline (reference sequence). Deletions cut 3 bases from V and 4 bases from J, with 9 bases between. This CDR3 region has 13 residues. The CDR3 spells CASSFWIGTEAFF. The CDR3 DNA follows: TGTGCCAGCAGCTTCTGGATTGGCACTGAAGCTTTCTTT.

This clonotype was recorded a few times. This chain uses TRBV20-1 with TRBJ2-1, with 11 bases that match TRBD2. CDR1 and CDR2 from the germline V gene are DFQATT and SNEGSKA (reference sequence). Trimming took 3 bases from V and 10 from J; bases not matched to a gene: 8. The CDR3 contains 14 residues. The DNA of the CDR3 is TGCAGTGCTAGGACTAGCGGGGAGGCGGGAGAGCAGTTCTTC. Encoded protein: CSARTSGEAGEQFF.

This clonotype was observed a few times. The chain couples TRBV29-1 to TRBJ2-3; TRBD2 aligns across 14 bases. V lost 6 bases to trimming and J lost 2 bases; unmatched junction nucleotides: 7. Per germline, CDR1 SQVTM and CDR2 ANQGSEA. CDR3 length: 16 residues. The CDR3 is CSVETSGGALTDTQYF. The CDR3 bases are TGCAGCGTGGAGACTAGCGGGGGGGCTCTCACAGATACGCAGTATTTT.

The chain has TRBV6-2 or TRBV6-3 and TRBJ1-1; 12 bases line up with TRBD1. The germline gives CDR1 MNHEY, CDR2 SVGEGT. Trimming took 6 bases from V and 4 from J; bases not matched to a gene: 6. The CDR3 consists of 15 residues. The CDR3 DNA is TGTGCCAGCAGCGAAGGGACAGGGGGCTTCACTGAAGCTTTCTTT. Translated, it gives CASSEGTGGFTEAFF.

V and J are TRBV4-3 and TRBJ1-5; D ambiguous. This CDR3 has 17 residues. V was trimmed by 0 bases and J by 0 bases, leaving 12 bases between them. CDR1 and CDR2 from the germline V gene are LGHNA and YSLEER. DNA of the CDR3: TGCGCCAGCAGCCAAGATGTCAGCACTTATAGCAATCAGCCCCAGCATTTT. Translation gives CASSQDVSTYSNQPQHF.

The chain couples TRBV7-9 to TRBJ2-5; D call uncertain. The V end was cut by 5 bases, the J end by 6 bases, with 16 bases between. The CDR3 loop spans 14 amino acids. Germline CDR1 and CDR2: SEHNR and FQNEAQ (reference sequence). The CDR3 loop reads CASSPSARGKTQYF. Here the CDR3 DNA reads TGTGCCAGCAGCCCATCGGCCCGCGGAAAGACCCAGTACTTC.

This clonotype turned up a few times. This chain connects TRBV7-2 to TRBJ1-4; 7 bases fit TRBD1. The CDR3 is made up of 17 amino acids. From germline, CDR1 is SGHTA and CDR2 FQGNSA. V trimming: 5 bases; J trimming: 3 bases; junction bases outside the gene matches: 12. The CDR3 protein is CASSVGTVVGANEKLFF. CDR3 bases: TGTGCCAGCAGCGTAGGGACAGTTGTAGGCGCTAATGAAAAACTGTTTTTT. Complete variable domain (other parts from reference TRBV7-2 and TRBJ1-4): GAGVSQSPSNKVTEKGKDVELRCDPISGHTALYWYRQSLGQGLEFLIYFQGNSAPDKSGLPSDRFSAERTGGSVSTLTIQRTQQEDSAVYLCASSVGTVVGANEKLFFGSGTQLSVL.